Listed below are T cell receptor beta chains from one sample, sequenced in a study of T-cell memory formation after mild COVID-19. TCRdb recomputed calls from the 5' RACE reads with MiXCR, one row per CDR3 protein. The sample yields about 470,000 distinct CDR3 sequences, 25% seen once. The sequenced material came from PBMCs or a T cell subset sorted from them (not recorded which). Receptors were obtained from an adult woman who had mild COVID-19 (a few samples of this study predate the infection). Cell type and time point are not known. Both conserved end residues are part of each CDR3. The D gene is left open where the match is weak. Clone size, where shown, is once, few, many, or a class for clones that have expanded.

d_gene	abundance	v_gene	j_gene	CDR3aa	CDR3nt
-	-	TRBV3-1	TRBJ2-7	CASSQTSLYEQYF	TGTGCCAGCAGCCAGACTTCCCTCTACGAGCAGTACTTC
TRBD2	few	TRBV29-1	TRBJ2-5	CSVAGAGETQYF	TGCAGCGTAGCGGGAGCTGGAGAGACCCAGTACTTC
TRBD1	-	TRBV7-9	TRBJ2-5	CASSTRTGAQETQYF	TGTGCCAGCAGCACCAGGACAGGTGCCCAAGAGACCCAGTACTTC
TRBD1	-	TRBV9	TRBJ1-2	CASSSYAGQGGYGYTF	TGTGCCAGCAGCTCCTATGCCGGACAGGGCGGCTATGGCTACACCTTC
-	-	TRBV12-3/TRBV12-4	TRBJ2-1	CASTVGGGSSYNEQFF	TGTGCCAGCACCGTGGGAGGCGGTAGCTCCTACAATGAGCAGTTCTTC
-	few	TRBV7-8	TRBJ2-7	CASIRTASSYEQYF	TGTGCCAGCATCCGGACAGCAAGCTCCTACGAGCAGTACTTC
-	-	TRBV30	TRBJ2-1	CAWSAGVGEQFF	TGTGCCTGGAGTGCCGGCGTCGGTGAGCAGTTCTTC
-	once	TRBV5-1	TRBJ1-6	CASSYGAGDNSPLHF	TGCGCCAGCAGCTATGGGGCAGGGGATAATTCACCCCTCCACTTT
TRBD1	few	TRBV6-6	TRBJ1-2	CASSYWGGQGAGGYTF	TGTGCCAGCAGTTACTGGGGGGGACAGGGGGCCGGTGGCTACACCTTC
TRBD1	once	TRBV5-4	TRBJ1-2	CASSSNRGTYGYTF	TGTGCCAGCAGCTCAAACAGGGGCACCTATGGCTACACCTTC
TRBD1	-	TRBV5-1	TRBJ2-4	CASSSLGTGMNIQYF	TGCGCCAGCAGCTCGCTCGGGACAGGGATGAACATTCAGTACTTC
TRBD2	few	TRBV7-2	TRBJ2-5	CASIQGGGETQYF	TGTGCCAGCATCCAAGGCGGGGGGGAGACCCAGTACTTC
-	few	TRBV3-1	TRBJ2-1	CASSQDRLRRGKTYNEQFF	TGTGCCAGCAGCCAAGATCGACTCCGGAGGGGGAAGACCTACAATGAGCAGTTCTTC
-	many	TRBV4-3	TRBJ2-6	CASSHQMGSGANVLTF	TGCGCCAGCAGCCATCAAATGGGTTCTGGGGCCAACGTCCTGACTTTC
-	-	TRBV7-9	TRBJ2-1	CASTPGGSRNNEQFF	TGTGCCAGCACCCCCGGAGGGAGTCGGAACAATGAGCAGTTCTTC
-	few	TRBV4-2	TRBJ2-3	CASSRDISTDTQYF	TGTGCCAGCAGCCGCGACATTAGCACAGATACGCAGTATTTT
TRBD1	-	TRBV5-1	TRBJ1-4	CASSSAGQSTEKLFF	TGCGCCAGCAGCTCGGCGGGACAGAGTACTGAAAAACTGTTTTTT
TRBD2	few	TRBV4-2	TRBJ2-7	CASSQAASGLYEQYF	TGTGCCAGCAGCCAGGCGGCTAGCGGATTATACGAGCAGTACTTC
TRBD2	few	TRBV7-9	TRBJ2-7	CASSPRTSGRRSYEQYF	TGTGCCAGCAGCCCCCGGACTAGCGGGAGACGATCCTACGAGCAGTACTTC
-	few	TRBV5-1	TRBJ2-7	CASSLDGWKSEQYF	TGCGCCAGCAGCTTGGATGGGTGGAAGAGTGAGCAGTACTTC
TRBD1	-	TRBV12-3/TRBV12-4	TRBJ1-5	CASNDRDQPQHF	TGTGCCAGCAACGACAGGGATCAGCCCCAGCATTTT
-	-	TRBV20-1	TRBJ1-4	CSARDLPRGGRLFF	TGCAGTGCTAGAGATCTACCCAGGGGAGGGCGACTGTTTTTT
TRBD2	-	TRBV10-3	TRBJ2-3	CAISESLTSGPGGTQYF	TGTGCCATCAGTGAGTCTTTGACTAGCGGCCCGGGAGGTACGCAGTATTTT
TRBD2	-	TRBV7-8	TRBJ2-7	CASSLGRTTSESSYEQYF	TGTGCCAGCAGCTTAGGGAGGACTACTAGCGAAAGCTCCTACGAGCAGTACTTC
-	few	TRBV6-5	TRBJ2-3	CASRPAGTSTDTQYF	TGTGCCAGCAGGCCGGCAGGGACTAGCACAGATACGCAGTATTTT
-	-	TRBV20-1	TRBJ2-1	CSAKDSPYNEQFF	TGCAGTGCTAAAGACAGCCCCTACAATGAGCAGTTCTTC
-	-	TRBV6-4	TRBJ2-2	CASSEGTGPNTGELFF	TGTGCCAGCAGTGAGGGAACAGGGCCAAACACCGGGGAGCTGTTTTTT
-	-	TRBV9	TRBJ1-5	CASSVGNNQPQHF	TGTGCCAGCAGCGTAGGGAACAATCAGCCCCAGCATTTT
-	few	TRBV5-1	TRBJ2-3	CASSLGSAGRTDTQYF	TGCGCCAGCAGCTTGGGATCGGCAGGGCGCACAGATACGCAGTATTTT
-	few	TRBV12-3/TRBV12-4	TRBJ2-2	CASTSYTGELFF	TGTGCCAGCACCTCCTACACCGGGGAGCTGTTTTTT
-	many	TRBV29-1	TRBJ2-1	CSVERIGGGAGNEQFF	TGCAGCGTTGAACGAATAGGGGGCGGCGCGGGGAATGAGCAGTTCTTC
-	-	TRBV20-1	TRBJ2-7	CSARVSASRYEQYF	TGCAGTGCTAGAGTTTCAGCTAGTCGTTACGAGCAGTACTTC
TRBD1	few	TRBV3-1	TRBJ2-1	CASSPGDRQSSEQFF	TGTGCCAGCAGCCCGGGGGACAGGCAATCGAGTGAGCAGTTCTTC
-	-	TRBV11-1	TRBJ2-1	CASSLYGRASYNEQFF	TGTGCCAGCAGCCTCTACGGGAGAGCCTCCTACAATGAGCAGTTCTTC
TRBD1	few	TRBV24-1	TRBJ2-5	CATSDLGQRETQYF	TGTGCCACCAGTGATCTGGGACAGCGGGAGACCCAGTACTTC
-	few	TRBV5-1	TRBJ1-6	CASSGESYNSPLHF	TGCGCCAGCAGCGGGGAATCCTATAATTCACCCCTCCACTTT
-	-	TRBV5-1	TRBJ2-1	CASSLVVGVGGNEQFF	TGCGCCAGCAGCTTGGTGGTGGGAGTCGGCGGTAATGAGCAGTTCTTC
TRBD1	-	TRBV19	TRBJ1-2	CASSVTTQGNYGYTF	TGTGCCAGTAGTGTCACCACACAGGGGAACTATGGCTACACCTTC
-	-	TRBV19	TRBJ1-5	CASSTLQGYQPQHF	TGTGCCAGTAGTACCCTACAGGGTTATCAGCCCCAGCATTTT
TRBD2	-	TRBV24-1	TRBJ2-1	CATSKPGLTYNEQFF	TGTGCCACCTCTAAGCCGGGACTAACCTACAATGAGCAGTTCTTC
TRBD1	few	TRBV15	TRBJ2-6	CATTTDRAGANVLTF	TGTGCCACCACCACTGACAGGGCTGGGGCCAACGTCCTGACTTTC
-	few	TRBV6-5	TRBJ2-5	CASSWGSGETQYF	TGTGCCAGCAGTTGGGGAAGTGGAGAGACCCAGTACTTC
-	few	TRBV5-1	TRBJ2-3	CASSRSKDTQYF	TGCGCCAGCAGCCGCTCCAAGGATACGCAGTATTTT
-	few	TRBV7-6	TRBJ2-1	CASSLGVFRGKAYNEQFF	TGTGCCAGCAGCTTAGGAGTCTTCCGGGGGAAGGCCTACAATGAGCAGTTCTTC
-	-	TRBV12-3/TRBV12-4	TRBJ1-4	CASSPVGEKLFF	TGTGCCAGCAGCCCCGTGGGGGAAAAACTGTTTTTT
-	few	TRBV4-2	TRBJ2-1	CASSQELRDIEQFF	TGTGCCAGCAGCCAAGAGCTCCGGGACATTGAGCAGTTCTTC
-	-	TRBV7-9	TRBJ2-1	CASSLALGSSYNEQFF	TGTGCCAGCAGCTTAGCGTTGGGTAGCTCCTACAATGAGCAGTTCTTC
-	-	TRBV6-5	TRBJ1-2	CASREQGVEGYGYTF	TGTGCCAGCAGAGAACAGGGAGTTGAAGGGTATGGCTACACCTTC
-	few	TRBV7-9	TRBJ2-7	CASSFWGLSSYEQYF	TGTGCCAGCAGCTTTTGGGGCCTTAGCTCCTACGAGCAGTACTTC
TRBD2	few	TRBV12-3/TRBV12-4	TRBJ2-5	CASSGWTRFETQYF	TGTGCCAGCAGTGGATGGACTAGGTTTGAGACCCAGTACTTC
TRBD1	-	TRBV12-3/TRBV12-4	TRBJ2-3	CASSHIQGAGGPSTDTQYF	TGTGCCAGCAGCCACATACAGGGGGCCGGGGGGCCTAGCACAGATACGCAGTATTTT
-	-	TRBV7-9	TRBJ1-1	CASSLKAGLYTEAFF	TGTGCCAGCAGCTTGAAGGCAGGGCTTTACACTGAAGCTTTCTTT
TRBD1	-	TRBV5-5	TRBJ2-5	CASSVWDSRPTQYF	TGTGCCAGCAGCGTTTGGGACAGTCGGCCGACCCAGTACTTC
-	-	TRBV4-1	TRBJ2-2	CASRAGANTGELFF	TGCGCCAGCAGAGCTGGGGCGAACACCGGGGAGCTGTTTTTT
TRBD2	once	TRBV14	TRBJ2-1	CASSFLAGGSEQFF	TGTGCCAGCAGCTTTTTAGCGGGAGGGAGTGAGCAGTTCTTC
TRBD1	many	TRBV5-6	TRBJ2-1	CASSETGGTALYNEQFF	TGTGCCAGCAGCGAGACAGGGGGCACTGCCCTCTACAATGAGCAGTTCTTC
-	few	TRBV7-3	TRBJ2-7	CASSPGGTSEQYF	TGTGCCAGCAGCCCAGGAGGGACTTCCGAGCAGTACTTC
TRBD2	few	TRBV19	TRBJ2-1	CATMLAGYNEQFF	TGTGCCACCATGTTAGCGGGTTACAATGAGCAGTTCTTC
-	-	TRBV6-5	TRBJ1-1	CASSRRGGRNTEAFF	TGTGCCAGCAGTCGACGGGGGGGTAGGAACACTGAAGCTTTCTTT
TRBD2	-	TRBV20-1	TRBJ2-7	CSASHGLATFYEQYF	TGCAGTGCTAGCCACGGACTAGCGACATTCTACGAGCAGTACTTC